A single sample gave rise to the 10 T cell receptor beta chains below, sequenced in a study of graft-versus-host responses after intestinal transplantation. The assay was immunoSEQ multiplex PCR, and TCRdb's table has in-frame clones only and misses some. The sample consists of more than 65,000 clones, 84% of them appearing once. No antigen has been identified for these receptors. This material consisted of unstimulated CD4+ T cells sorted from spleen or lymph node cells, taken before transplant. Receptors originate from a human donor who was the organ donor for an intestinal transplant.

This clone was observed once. The CDR3 coding sequence is TGTGCCAGCAGCTTACAGGGGGCGCCGGAAAAACTGTTTTTT. Translating gives CASSLQGAPEKLFF. V usage is TRBV5-5 and J usage is TRBJ1-4; 9 nucleotides align to TRBD1. The junction had 4 bases not matched to a gene; V was cut back by 2 bases and J by 8 bases. Germline CDR1 SGHKS, CDR2 YYEKEE (reference sequence). The CDR3 is 14 amino acids. Full variable domain (rest looked up from reference TRBV5-5 and TRBJ1-4): DAGVTQSPTHLIKTRGQQVTLRCSPISGHKSVSWYQQVLGQGPQFIFQYYEKEERGRGNFPDRFSARQFPNYSSELNVNALLLGDSALYLCASSLQGAPEKLFFGSGTQLSVL.

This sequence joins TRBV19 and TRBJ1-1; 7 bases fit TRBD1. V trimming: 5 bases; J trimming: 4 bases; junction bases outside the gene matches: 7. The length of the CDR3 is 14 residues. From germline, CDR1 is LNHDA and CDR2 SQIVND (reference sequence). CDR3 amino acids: CASSPDRVGTEAFF. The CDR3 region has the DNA TGTGCCAGTAGTCCCGACAGGGTAGGCACTGAAGCTTTCTTT.

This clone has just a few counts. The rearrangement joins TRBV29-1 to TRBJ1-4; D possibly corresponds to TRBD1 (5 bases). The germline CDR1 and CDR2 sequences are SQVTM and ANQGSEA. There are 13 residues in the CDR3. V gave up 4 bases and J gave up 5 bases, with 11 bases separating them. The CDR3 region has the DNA TGCAGCGTTGTTTTGGAGGGGAATGAAAAACTGTTTTTT. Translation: CSVVLEGNEKLFF.

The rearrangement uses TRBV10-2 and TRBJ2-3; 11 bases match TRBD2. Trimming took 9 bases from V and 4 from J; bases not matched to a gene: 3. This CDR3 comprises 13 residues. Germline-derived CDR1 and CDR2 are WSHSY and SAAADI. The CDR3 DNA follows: TGCGCCAGTAGCGGGGGGGCCGCAGATACGCAGTATTTT. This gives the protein CASSGGAADTQYF.

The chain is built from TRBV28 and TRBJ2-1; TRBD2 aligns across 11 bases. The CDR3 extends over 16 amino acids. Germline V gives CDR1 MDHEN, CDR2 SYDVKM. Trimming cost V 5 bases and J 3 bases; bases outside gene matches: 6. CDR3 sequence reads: CASSAVAGGHYNEQFF. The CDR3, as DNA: TGTGCCAGCAGTGCCGTAGCGGGGGGGCACTACAATGAGCAGTTCTTC.

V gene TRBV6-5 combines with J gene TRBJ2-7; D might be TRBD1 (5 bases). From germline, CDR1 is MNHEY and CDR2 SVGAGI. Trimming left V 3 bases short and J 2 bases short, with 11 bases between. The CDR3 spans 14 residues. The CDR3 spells CASSYLPGPYEQYV. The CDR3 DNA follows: TGTGCCAGCAGTTATCTCCCAGGGCCCTACGAGCAGTACGTC.

The CDR3 region is CASSLTQGNYGYTF. DNA of the CDR3: TGCGCCAGCAGCTTGACTCAGGGAAATTATGGCTACACCTTC. This chain connects TRBV5-1 to TRBJ1-2; the D gene is possibly TRBD1 (5 bases). Trimming pared 1 base from V and 5 bases from J, leaving 12 bases between. Germline CDR1 is SGHRS and CDR2 is YFSETQ. The CDR3 loop spans 14 amino acids.

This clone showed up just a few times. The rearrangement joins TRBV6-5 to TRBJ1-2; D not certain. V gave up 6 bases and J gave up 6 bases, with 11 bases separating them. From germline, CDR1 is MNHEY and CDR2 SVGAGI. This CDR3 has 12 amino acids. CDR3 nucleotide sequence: TGTGCCAGCAGATCGGACTCGAATGGCTACACCTTC. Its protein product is CASRSDSNGYTF.

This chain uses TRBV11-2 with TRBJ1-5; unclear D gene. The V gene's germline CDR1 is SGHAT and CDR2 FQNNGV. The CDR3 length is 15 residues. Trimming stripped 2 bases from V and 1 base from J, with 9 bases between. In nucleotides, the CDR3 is TGTGCCAGCAGCTTACGGGTTGGAAGCAATCAGCCCCAGCATTTT. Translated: CASSLRVGSNQPQHF. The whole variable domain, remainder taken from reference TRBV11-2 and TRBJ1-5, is EAGVAQSPRYKIIEKRQSVAFWCNPISGHATLYWYQQILGQGPKLLIQFQNNGVVDDSQLPKDRFSAERLKGVDSTLKIQPAKLEDSAVYLCASSLRVGSNQPQHFGDGTRLSIL.

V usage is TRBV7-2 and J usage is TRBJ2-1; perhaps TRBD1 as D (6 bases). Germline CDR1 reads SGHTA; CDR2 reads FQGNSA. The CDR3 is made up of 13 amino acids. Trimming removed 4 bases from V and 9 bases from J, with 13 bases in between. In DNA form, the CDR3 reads TGTGCCAGCAGCTACGATACAGGGACTGAGCAGTTCTTC. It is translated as CASSYDTGTEQFF. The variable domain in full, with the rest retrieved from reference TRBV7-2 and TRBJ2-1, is GAGVSQSPSNKVTEKGKDVELRCDPISGHTALYWYRQSLGQGLEFLIYFQGNSAPDKSGLPSDRFSAERTGGSVSTLTIQRTQQEDSAVYLCASSYDTGTEQFFGPGTRLTVL.